This T cell receptor beta chain is from a study of early T cells in non-severe SARS-CoV-2 infection. Across the study: With bulk RNA from unsorted whole blood as input, sequencing yielded unpaired chains.

Study results and limitations: Private and CD4 specificities were missed by VDJdb matching, which favored anti-spike CD8 responses.

Unique molecular identifiers tagged individual cDNA molecules. From the 5' RACE reads, TCRdb called clonotypes with MiXCR, one entry per CDR3 protein. Of 100,000 to 150,000 distinct CDR3 sequences listed, approximately 15% are singletons. Note on this clonotype: Its antigen is undetermined.

This sequence originates from an adult who was a healthcare worker with PCR-confirmed SARS-CoV-2 infection or an uninfected control (not recorded which). The specimen was whole blood.

CDR3 bases: TGTGCCAGCGGGAAAATCGGTAACATTCAGTACTTC. Encoded protein: CASGKIGNIQYF. The chain carries TRBV7-2 and TRBJ2-4, with no clear D. There are 12 residues in the CDR3. CDR1 and CDR2 from the germline V gene are SGHTA and FQGNSA. Trimming removed 8 bases from V and 7 bases from J, with 12 bases in between.